Here is one T cell receptor beta chain with its context. This specimen belongs to a study of blood T cell repertoires in COVID-19. CDR3 size: 14 residues. Looked up from germline, CDR1 is SEHNR and CDR2 is FQNEAQ (reference sequence). V lost 2 bases, J lost 4 bases, and 11 bases lay in between. Sequencing was performed with immunoSEQ multiplex PCR; in TCRdb, only in-frame clones are kept and a portion is missing. Among 250,000 or so clones listed, around 89% were seen once. The source material was peripheral blood. This rearrangement joins TRBV7-9 to TRBJ1-1, with no clear D. The clonotype originates from a woman under 40 with COVID-19, enrolled during active disease. CDR3 amino acids: CASSLIPSSTEAFF. In DNA, the CDR3 is TGTGCCAGCAGCTTAATCCCCAGTTCCACTGAAGCTTTCTTT.